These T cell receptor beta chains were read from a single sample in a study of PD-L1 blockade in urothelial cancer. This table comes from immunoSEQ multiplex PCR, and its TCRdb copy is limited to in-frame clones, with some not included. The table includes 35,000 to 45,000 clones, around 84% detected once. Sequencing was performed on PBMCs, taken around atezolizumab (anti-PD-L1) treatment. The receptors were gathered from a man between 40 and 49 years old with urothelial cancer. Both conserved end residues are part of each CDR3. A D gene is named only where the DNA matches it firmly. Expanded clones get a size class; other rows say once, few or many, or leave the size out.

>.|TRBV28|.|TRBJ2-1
CASSPPGGGSYNEQFF
TGTGCCAGCAGTCCCCCAGGGGGAGGATCCTACAATGAGCAGTTCTTC
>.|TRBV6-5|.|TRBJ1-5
CATRDRFNQPQHF
TGTGCCACCCGAGACAGGTTCAATCAGCCCCAGCATTTT
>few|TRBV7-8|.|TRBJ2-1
CASSARRLATKQFF
TGTGCCAGCAGCGCCCGCCGGCTAGCGACAAAGCAGTTCTTC
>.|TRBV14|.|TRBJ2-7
CASSQPGKKTYEQYF
TGTGCCAGCAGCCAGCCGGGGAAAAAGACCTACGAGCAGTACTTC
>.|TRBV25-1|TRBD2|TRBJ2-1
CASSEYNMGLGTEQFF
TGTGCCAGCAGTGAATATAATATGGGACTAGGGACCGAGCAGTTCTTC
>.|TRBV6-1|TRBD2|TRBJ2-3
CASSEELAGGLRQYF
TGTGCCAGCAGTGAGGAACTAGCGGGAGGGCTAAGGCAGTATTTT
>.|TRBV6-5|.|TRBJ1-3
CASSSVSGNTIYF
TGTGCCAGCTCTTCAGTCTCTGGAAACACCATATATTTT
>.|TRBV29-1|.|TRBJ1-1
CSVDPHQGRTEAFF
TGCAGCGTTGACCCTCACCAGGGAAGAACTGAAGCTTTCTTT
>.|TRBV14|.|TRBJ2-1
CASSQGLGRGQFF
TGTGCCAGCAGCCAAGGCTTAGGGCGGGGGCAGTTCTTC
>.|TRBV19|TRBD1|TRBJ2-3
CASRPPGQGSDTQYF
TGTGCCAGTAGACCACCGGGACAGGGTTCAGATACGCAGTATTTT
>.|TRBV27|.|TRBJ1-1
CASSLSAAHTEAFF
TGTGCCAGCAGTTTAAGCGCAGCTCACACTGAAGCTTTCTTT
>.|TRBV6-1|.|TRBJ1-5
CASTDGGPYQPQHF
TGTGCCAGCACCGATGGAGGACCCTATCAGCCCCAGCATTTT
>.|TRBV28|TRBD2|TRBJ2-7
CASSESGRGDEQYF
TGTGCCAGCAGCGAGAGCGGGAGAGGTGACGAGCAGTACTTC
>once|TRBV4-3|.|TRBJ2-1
CASSLAGYSANEQFF
TGCGCCAGCAGCCTAGCAGGGTATTCGGCCAATGAGCAGTTCTTC
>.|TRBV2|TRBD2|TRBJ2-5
CASSTGTRLLRTQYF
TGTGCCAGCAGCACCGGGACTAGGCTCTTACGAACCCAGTACTTC
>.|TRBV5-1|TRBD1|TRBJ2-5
CASSRDRVETQYF
TGCGCCAGCAGCAGAGACAGGGTGGAGACCCAGTACTTC
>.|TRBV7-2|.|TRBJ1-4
CASSLAGGGTNEKLFF
TGTGCCAGCAGCTTAGCGGGGGGGGGCACTAATGAAAAACTGTTTTTT
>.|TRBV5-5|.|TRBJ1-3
CASSLEQSQSTIYF
TGTGCCAGCAGCTTGGAACAGTCGCAAAGCACCATATATTTT
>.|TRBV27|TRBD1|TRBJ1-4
CASSLFMQGQGRQEKLFF
TGTGCCAGCAGTTTATTCATGCAGGGACAGGGGAGACAAGAAAAACTGTTTTTT
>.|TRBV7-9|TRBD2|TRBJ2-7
CASSSREIGHGEGEQYF
TGTGCCAGCAGCTCCCGTGAAATTGGACACGGGGAGGGCGAGCAGTACTTC
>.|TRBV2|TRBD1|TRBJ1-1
CASRGETGTLLAFF
TGTGCCAGCAGGGGAGAGACAGGGACTCTCCTAGCTTTCTTT
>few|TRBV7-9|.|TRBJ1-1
CASSYGDSGTEAFF
TGTGCCAGCAGCTACGGGGACTCGGGGACTGAAGCTTTCTTT
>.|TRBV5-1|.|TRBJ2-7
CASSLGTGEQYF
TGCGCCAGCAGCTTGGGAACGGGCGAGCAGTACTTC
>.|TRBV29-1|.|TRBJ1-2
CSVIDSIYGYTF
TGCAGCGTTATAGACAGCATCTATGGCTACACCTTC
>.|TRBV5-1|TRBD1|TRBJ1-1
CASSVGTANTEAFF
TGCGCCAGCAGCGTCGGGACAGCGAACACTGAAGCTTTCTTT
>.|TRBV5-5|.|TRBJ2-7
CASSLEIAYEQYF
TGTGCCAGCAGCTTGGAGATAGCCTACGAGCAGTACTTC
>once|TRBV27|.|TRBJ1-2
CASSGWGGRLGQYGYTF
TGTGCCAGCAGTGGTTGGGGGGGACGGCTGGGCCAGTATGGCTACACCTTC
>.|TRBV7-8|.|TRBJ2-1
CASSLGLSPGNEQFF
TGTGCCAGCAGCTTAGGATTGTCCCCCGGCAATGAGCAGTTCTTC
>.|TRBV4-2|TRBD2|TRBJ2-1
CASSQEAGIYNEQFF
TGTGCCAGCAGCCAAGAAGCGGGAATTTACAATGAGCAGTTCTTC
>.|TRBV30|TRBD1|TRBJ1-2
CAWSVPGGISNYGYTF
TGTGCCTGGAGTGTGCCAGGGGGGATCTCTAACTATGGCTACACCTTC
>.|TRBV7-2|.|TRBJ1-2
CASSLGAGPSGYTF
TGTGCCAGCAGCTTAGGGGCAGGGCCCAGTGGCTACACCTTC
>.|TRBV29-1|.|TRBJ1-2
CSVPGIGANYGYTF
TGCAGCGTTCCCGGCATAGGAGCTAACTATGGCTACACCTTC
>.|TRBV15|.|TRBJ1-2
CATSRGETRYGYTF
TGTGCCACCAGCAGAGGCGAAACGAGGTATGGCTACACCTTC
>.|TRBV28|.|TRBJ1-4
CASSWGQEEKLFF
TGTGCCAGCAGCTGGGGGCAGGAAGAAAAACTGTTTTTT
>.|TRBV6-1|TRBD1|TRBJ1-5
CASRGDRASNQPQHF
TGTGCCAGCAGGGGGGACAGGGCAAGCAATCAGCCCCAGCATTTT
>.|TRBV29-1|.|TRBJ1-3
CSVEVLSGLSGNTIYF
TGCAGCGTTGAAGTACTCTCAGGGCTCTCTGGAAACACCATATATTTT
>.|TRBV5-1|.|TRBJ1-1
CASSVGFGGASTEAFF
TGCGCCAGCAGCGTTGGGTTCGGGGGGGCAAGCACTGAAGCTTTCTTT
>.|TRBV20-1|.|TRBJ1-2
CSAREGYGYTF
TGCAGTGCTAGGGAGGGCTATGGCTACACCTTC
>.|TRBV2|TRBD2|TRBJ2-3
CASRLLAGGGDTQYF
TGTGCCAGCAGGCTACTAGCGGGAGGAGGTGATACGCAGTATTTT
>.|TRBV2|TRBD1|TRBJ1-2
CASRDTGAHYGYTF
TGTGCCAGCAGGGATACAGGGGCCCACTATGGCTACACCTTC
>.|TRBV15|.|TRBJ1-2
CATSRDRVDYGYTF
TGTGCCACCAGCAGAGACAGGGTAGACTATGGCTACACCTTC
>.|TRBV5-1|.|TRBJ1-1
CASSLNGERNTEAFF
TGCGCCAGCAGCTTGAACGGGGAAAGGAACACTGAAGCTTTCTTT
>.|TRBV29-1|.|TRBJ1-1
CSVEDQFEAFF
TGCAGCGTTGAAGATCAGTTTGAAGCTTTCTTT
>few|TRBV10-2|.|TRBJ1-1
CASRSLSQSTEAFF
TGCGCCAGCAGGAGTCTAAGTCAATCCACTGAAGCTTTCTTT
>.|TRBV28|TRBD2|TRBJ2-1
CASSLRTSGTEQFF
TGTGCCAGCAGTCTTAGGACTAGCGGGACTGAGCAGTTCTTC
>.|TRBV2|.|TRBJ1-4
CASSERRDNEKLFF
TGTGCCAGCAGTGAACGGCGGGACAATGAAAAACTGTTTTTT
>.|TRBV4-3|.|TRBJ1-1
CASSQRGYTEAFF
TGCGCCAGCAGCCAGCGGGGGTACACTGAAGCTTTCTTT
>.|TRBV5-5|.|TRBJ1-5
CASSLSPMGGNQPQHF
TGTGCCAGCAGCTTAAGCCCCATGGGGGGGAATCAGCCCCAGCATTTT
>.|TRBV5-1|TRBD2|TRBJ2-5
CASSLGFGTLHLGGAQYF
TGCGCCAGCAGCTTGGGCTTCGGGACTCTTCATCTTGGGGGGGCCCAGTACTTC